The TCR beta chain described here comes from a study of read filtering for tumor transcriptome and immune sequencing. This library used around 400 ng RNA and molecular barcoded adaptors spanning alpha/delta and beta/gamma chains. MiXCR was run by TCRdb on the reads, yielding one entry per CDR3 protein. The sample holds 45,000 to 55,000 distinct CDR3 sequences, about 12% seen once. In this sample, this clonotype is medium-sized. Germline V gives CDR1 SQVTM, CDR2 ANQGSEA. V was trimmed by 5 bases and J by 1 base, leaving 21 bases between them. CDR3 length: 17 residues. Sequenced input: a population of CD138-negative cells sorted from bone marrow. This sequence originates from a donor aged 40 or older with multiple myeloma. V and J are TRBV29-1 and TRBJ2-1; TRBD2 might be the D (8 bases). The CDR3 protein is CSVLGGASGSSYNEQFF. The CDR3 DNA is TGCAGCGTTTTAGGGGGCGCGAGCGGGAGTTCCTACAATGAGCAGTTCTTC.